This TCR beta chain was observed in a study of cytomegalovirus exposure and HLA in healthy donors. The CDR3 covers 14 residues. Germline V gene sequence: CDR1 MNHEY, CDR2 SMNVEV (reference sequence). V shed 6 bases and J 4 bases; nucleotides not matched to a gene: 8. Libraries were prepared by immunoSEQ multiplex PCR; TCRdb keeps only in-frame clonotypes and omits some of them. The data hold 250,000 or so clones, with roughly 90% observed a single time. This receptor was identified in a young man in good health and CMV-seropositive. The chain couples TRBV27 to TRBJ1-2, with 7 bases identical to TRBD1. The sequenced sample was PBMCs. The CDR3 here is CASSPLRGPYGYTF. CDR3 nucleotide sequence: TGTGCCAGCAGCCCTTTGAGGGGGCCCTATGGCTACACCTTC.